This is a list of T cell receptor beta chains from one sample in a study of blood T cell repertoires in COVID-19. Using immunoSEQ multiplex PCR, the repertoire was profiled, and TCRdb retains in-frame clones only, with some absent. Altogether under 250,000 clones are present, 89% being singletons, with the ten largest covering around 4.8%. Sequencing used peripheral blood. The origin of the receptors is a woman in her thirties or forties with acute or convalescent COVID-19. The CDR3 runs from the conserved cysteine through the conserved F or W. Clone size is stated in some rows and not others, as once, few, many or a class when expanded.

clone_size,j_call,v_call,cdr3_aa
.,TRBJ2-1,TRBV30,CAWSRHFYQGGAFF
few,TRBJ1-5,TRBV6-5,CASSRTGVGNQPQHF
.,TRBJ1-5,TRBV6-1,CASSELPGQVTSQPQHF
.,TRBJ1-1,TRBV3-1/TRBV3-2,CASSQVMTEAFF
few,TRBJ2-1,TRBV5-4,CASSLSPGGAYNEQFF
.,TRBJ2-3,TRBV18,CASSPPFRTDTQYF
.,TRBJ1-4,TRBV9,CASSGDTSHEKLFF
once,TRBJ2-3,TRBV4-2,CASSRLAGTESSTDTQYF
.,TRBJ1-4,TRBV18,CASSPPGQGGEKLFF
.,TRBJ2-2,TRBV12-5,CASGSKGGARTGELFF
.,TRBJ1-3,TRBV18,CASSPEAGVRGTIYF
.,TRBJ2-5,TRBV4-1,CASSQAWAQETQYF
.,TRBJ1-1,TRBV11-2,CASSLTGLGTEAFF
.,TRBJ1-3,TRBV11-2,CASSLDYRESSGNTIYF
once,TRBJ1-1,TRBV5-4,CASSLLAEAFF
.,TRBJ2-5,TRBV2,CASKGGLSGSSGETQYF
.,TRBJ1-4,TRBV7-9,CASSAGGTNEKLFF
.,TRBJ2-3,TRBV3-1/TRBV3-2,CASSLLAGGTDTQYF
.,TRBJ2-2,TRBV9,CASSRHSSGGHNTGELFF
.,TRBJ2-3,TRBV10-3,CAISDPRSTDTQYF
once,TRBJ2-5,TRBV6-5,CASSSPGSGVAETQYF
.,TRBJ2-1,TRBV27,CASTRYGETGVGEQFF
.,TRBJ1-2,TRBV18,CASSPEGSYGYTF
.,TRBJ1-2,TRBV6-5,CASIHLGGTNYGYTF
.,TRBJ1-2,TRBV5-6,CASSSQDLANYGYTF
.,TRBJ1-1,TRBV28,CASRNLRNTEAFF
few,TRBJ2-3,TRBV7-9,CASSLAQGYTDTQYF
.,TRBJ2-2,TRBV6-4,CASSVAGGTNTGELFF
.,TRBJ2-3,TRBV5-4,CASSQPGQPKTDTQYF
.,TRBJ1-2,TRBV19,CASSIGQGYGYTF
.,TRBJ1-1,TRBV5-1,CASSSGRVNTEAFF
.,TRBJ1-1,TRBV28,CASSLEQLNTEAFF
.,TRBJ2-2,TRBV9,CASSRQGNTGELFF
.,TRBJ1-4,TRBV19,CASSIWGDRAEKLFF
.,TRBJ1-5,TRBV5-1,CASRKGALKNQPQHF
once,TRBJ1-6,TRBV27,CASSFIGSLQNSPLHF
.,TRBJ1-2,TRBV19,CASGDRGYSPYGYTF
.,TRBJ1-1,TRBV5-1,CASSELGTGATLNTEAFF
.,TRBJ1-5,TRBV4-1,CASSQPKANQPQHF